This T cell receptor beta chain was sequenced during a study of post-analysis software for immune sequencing data. Overall study context: Included among the disease courses, which were recorded for the cohort, were relapsing-remitting, secondary progressive and progressive-relapsing multiple sclerosis.

The sample holds one count of this clonotype. A read error is possible here, since a much larger clone lies one base away. cDNA libraries of TCR beta carried unique molecular identifiers. TCRdb re-called the PCR reads through MiXCR, storing one row per CDR3 protein. The sample shows about 380,000 distinct CDR3 sequences, 30% to 45% of them seen only once. The source of this sequence is a girl aged 5-17 years with multiple sclerosis. Sequenced input: blood.

In DNA form, the CDR3 reads TGTGCCTCCGGGGAGGTGCGGAAGACCCAGTACTTC. Translating it yields CASGEVRKTQYF. This chain connects TRBV2 to TRBJ2-5, with D maybe TRBD2 (6 bases). V lost 11 bases and J 6 bases, leaving 16 bases between the germline ends. This CDR3 spans 12 amino acids. The germline V gene has CDR1 SNHLY and CDR2 FYNNEI.